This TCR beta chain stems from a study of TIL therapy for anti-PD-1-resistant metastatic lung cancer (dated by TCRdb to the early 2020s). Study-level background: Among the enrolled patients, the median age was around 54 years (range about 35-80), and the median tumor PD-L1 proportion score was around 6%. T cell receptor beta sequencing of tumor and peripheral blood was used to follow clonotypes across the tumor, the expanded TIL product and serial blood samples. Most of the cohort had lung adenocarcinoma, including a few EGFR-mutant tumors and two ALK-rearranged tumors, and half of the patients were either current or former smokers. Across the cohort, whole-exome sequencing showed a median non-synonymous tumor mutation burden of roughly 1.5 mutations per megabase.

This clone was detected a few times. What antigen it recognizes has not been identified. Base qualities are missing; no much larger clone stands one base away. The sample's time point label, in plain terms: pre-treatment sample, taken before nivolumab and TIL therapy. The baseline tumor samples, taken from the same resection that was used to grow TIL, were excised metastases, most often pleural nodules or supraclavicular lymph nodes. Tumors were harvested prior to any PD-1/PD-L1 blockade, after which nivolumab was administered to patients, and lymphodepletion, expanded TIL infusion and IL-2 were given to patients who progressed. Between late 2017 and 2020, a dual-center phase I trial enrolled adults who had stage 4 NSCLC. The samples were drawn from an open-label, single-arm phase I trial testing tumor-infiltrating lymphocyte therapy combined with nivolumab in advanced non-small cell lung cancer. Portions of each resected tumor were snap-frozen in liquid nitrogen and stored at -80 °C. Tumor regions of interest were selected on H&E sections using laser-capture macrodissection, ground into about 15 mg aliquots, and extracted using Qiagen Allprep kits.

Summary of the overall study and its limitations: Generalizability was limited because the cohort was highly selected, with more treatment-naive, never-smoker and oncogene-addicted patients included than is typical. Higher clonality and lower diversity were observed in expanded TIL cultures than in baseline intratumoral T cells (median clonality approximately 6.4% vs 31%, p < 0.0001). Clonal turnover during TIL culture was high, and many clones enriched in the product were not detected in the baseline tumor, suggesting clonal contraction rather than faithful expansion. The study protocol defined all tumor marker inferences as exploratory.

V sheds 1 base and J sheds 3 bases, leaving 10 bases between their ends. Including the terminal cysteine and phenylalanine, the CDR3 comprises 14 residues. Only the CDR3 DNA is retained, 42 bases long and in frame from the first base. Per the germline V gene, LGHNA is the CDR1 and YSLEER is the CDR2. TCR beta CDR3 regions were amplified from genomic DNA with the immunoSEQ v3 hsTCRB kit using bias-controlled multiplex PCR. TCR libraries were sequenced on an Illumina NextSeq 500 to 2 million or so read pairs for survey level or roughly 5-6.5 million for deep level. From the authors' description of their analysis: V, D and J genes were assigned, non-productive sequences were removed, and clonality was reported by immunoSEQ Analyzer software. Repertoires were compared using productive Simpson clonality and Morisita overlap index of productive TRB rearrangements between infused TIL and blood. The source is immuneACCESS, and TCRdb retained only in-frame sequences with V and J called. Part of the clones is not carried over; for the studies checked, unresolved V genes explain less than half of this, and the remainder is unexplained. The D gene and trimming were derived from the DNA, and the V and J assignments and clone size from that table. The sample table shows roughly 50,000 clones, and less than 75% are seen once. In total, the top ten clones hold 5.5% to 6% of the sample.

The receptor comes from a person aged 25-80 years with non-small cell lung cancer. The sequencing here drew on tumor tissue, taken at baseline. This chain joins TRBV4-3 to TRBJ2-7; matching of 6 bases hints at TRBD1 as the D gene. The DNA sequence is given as TGCGCCAGCAGCCAAGGTGGGACATACTACGAGCAGTACTTC. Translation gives CASSQGGTYYEQYF.